This TCR beta chain was documented in a study of CD8 T cells in ankylosing spondylitis. Study-level findings and limits: Previous work reported some of these motif variants in the synovial fluid and blood of reactive arthritis. Relatively scarce in peripheral blood, disease-linked clones were CD8+. A motif of 8 or 9 highly homologous TCR beta variants was seen as apparently characteristic of ankylosing spondylitis blood. Matched ankylosing spondylitis synovial fluid reportedly contained a significantly enriched population of disease-linked clones.

As concerns this clonotype: Its antigen remains unknown.

For TCR beta, libraries came from quantitative 5'-RACE with molecular barcodes. TCRdb re-called the 5' RACE reads through MiXCR, storing one row per CDR3 protein. Of fewer than 750,000 distinct CDR3 sequences listed, 19% are singletons. Source material: blood, either unsorted or a sorted T cell fraction (not recorded which). The source is a male donor with ankylosing spondylitis.

CDR3 sequence: CASSYSGLAGGTDTQYF. The CDR3 coding sequence is TGTGCCAGCAGTTACTCGGGACTAGCGGGAGGCACAGATACGCAGTATTTT. This chain links TRBV6-5 with TRBJ2-3; 14 bases are a match to TRBD2. The CDR3 is 17 residues long. CDR1 and CDR2 from the germline V gene are MNHEY and SVGAGI. J lost 1 base, V lost 0 bases, and 0 bases had no gene match.